The 27 T cell receptor beta chains listed next were all sequenced from one sample in a study of shared clonotypes between healthy human individuals. TCRdb's copy holds only in-frame clones and misses some; the assay was immunoSEQ multiplex PCR. The data hold 85,000 to 100,000 clones, with 68% observed a single time. The sequenced material came from memory CD8+ T cells sorted from blood. Subset in this sample: CD45RO+ cells pooled with CCR7-negative TemRA cells. These receptors all stem from a man younger than 45 in good health.

This clone was found a few times. J is TRBJ2-3 and V is TRBV7-9; TRBD1 or TRBD2 may be the D gene (5 bases each). This CDR3 has 15 residues. V was shortened by 1 base and J by 6 bases, with 14 bases between the two germline ends. The germline V gene encodes CDR1 SEHNR and CDR2 FQNEAQ (reference sequence). The CDR3 coding sequence is TGTGCCAGCAGCTTAGTCGATTGGGGACGTGATACGCAGTATTTT. It encodes CASSLVDWGRDTQYF.

The chain carries TRBV13 and TRBJ2-1, with D maybe TRBD2 (5 bases). V was trimmed by 5 bases and J by 7 bases, leaving 15 bases between them. Germline V gives CDR1 PRHDT, CDR2 FYEKMQ (reference sequence). CDR3 length: 14 amino acids. CDR3 amino acids: CASSLLEGGNEQFF. The CDR3 nucleotides are TGTGCCAGCAGCCTACTAGAGGGTGGGAATGAGCAGTTCTTC.

The chain recombines TRBV10-3 with TRBJ2-7; D is ambiguous. Trimming removed 0 bases from V and 4 bases from J, with 7 bases in between. The CDR3 length is 13 residues. The germline V gene has CDR1 ENHRY and CDR2 SYGVKD. The CDR3 here is CAISESTEYEQYF. CDR3 in DNA: TGTGCCATCAGTGAGTCGACCGAATACGAGCAGTACTTC.

The CDR3 sequence: CASSSQGAGVANTGELFF. The CDR3 nucleotides read TGTGCCAGCAGCTCCCAAGGGGCGGGAGTGGCTAACACCGGGGAGCTGTTTTTT. This rearrangement joins TRBV11-2 to TRBJ2-2; TRBD2 agrees at 7 bases. V lost 4 bases, J lost 2 bases, and 13 bases stayed unmatched. Germline CDR1 and CDR2: SGHAT and FQNNGV. The CDR3 consists of 18 residues. Full variable domain (remainder filled in from reference TRBV11-2 and TRBJ2-2): EAGVAQSPRYKIIEKRQSVAFWCNPISGHATLYWYQQILGQGPKLLIQFQNNGVVDDSQLPKDRFSAERLKGVDSTLKIQPAKLEDSAVYLCASSSQGAGVANTGELFFGEGSRLTVL.

J is TRBJ2-1 and V is TRBV6-1; D not resolved. Germline V CDR1 and CDR2: MNHNS, SASEGT. Trimming took off 6 bases at V and 2 bases at J, with 5 bases between the two ends. The CDR3 contains 12 residues. DNA for the CDR3: TGTGCCAGCAGGGCAGCCTACAATGAGCAGTTCTTC. Its protein product is CASRAAYNEQFF.

The J gene is TRBJ2-5, the V gene TRBV27, with D maybe TRBD2 (6 bases). The V gene lost 6 bases and the J gene lost 4 bases, with 12 bases spanning the gap. Germline CDR1 and CDR2: MNHEY and SMNVEV (reference sequence). The length of the CDR3 is 13 residues. CDR3 amino acids: CASRARGRETQYF. The CDR3 nucleotides are TGTGCCAGCAGGGCCCGGGGGAGAGAGACCCAGTACTTC.

V and J are TRBV13 and TRBJ1-2, with a weak D call TRBD1 (5 bases). The CDR3 runs to 12 residues. Germline CDR1 reads PRHDT; CDR2 reads FYEKMQ (reference sequence). V was trimmed by 5 bases and J by 8 bases, leaving 12 bases between them. In DNA form, the CDR3 reads TGTGCCAGCAGCACAGGACATTTGGGCTACACCTTC. This encodes CASSTGHLGYTF.

J is TRBJ2-3 and V is TRBV29-1; D gene uncertain. The ends were cut back, 3 bases at V and 0 bases at J, with 13 bases in the middle. The CDR3 extends over 15 amino acids. Germline V gene lookup returns CDR1 SQVTM and CDR2 ANQGSEA. The CDR3 region is CSVEDGMASTDTQYF. CDR3 DNA: TGCAGCGTTGAGGATGGGATGGCTAGCACAGATACGCAGTATTTT.

The V gene is TRBV28, the J gene TRBJ2-3; D is perhaps TRBD1 (5 bases). The CDR3 totals 14 residues. The V gene's germline CDR1 is MDHEN and CDR2 SYDVKM. V lost 2 bases and J lost 7, with 13 bases in between. The CDR3 nucleotides are TGTGCCAGCAGTTTACCAGGGCCTCACAATACGCAGTATTTT. This codes for CASSLPGPHNTQYF.

The chain uses TRBV27 and TRBJ1-5; D perhaps matches TRBD1 (5 bases). The CDR3 is 15 residues long. The germline CDR1 and CDR2 sequences are MNHEY and SMNVEV (reference sequence). Deletions cut 3 bases from V and 6 bases from J, with 15 bases between. CDR3 sequence: CASSLGGGPVQPQHF. The CDR3 DNA reads as TGTGCCAGCAGTTTGGGGGGGGGTCCTGTTCAGCCCCAGCATTTT.

CDR3 in DNA: TGTGCCAGCTCACCAGGCCCGGAGGCCTATGGCTACACCTTC. Amino acid sequence: CASSPGPEAYGYTF. The chain carries TRBV18 and TRBJ1-2, with no clear D. The germline V and J ends were trimmed by 2 bases and 4 bases, with 11 bases remaining between them. The CDR3 is 14 residues long. Germline values: CDR1 KGHSH, CDR2 LQKENI.

The chain employs TRBV11-3 and TRBJ2-1, with 8 bases aligning to TRBD2. V shed 4 bases, J shed 4 bases, and the junction held 6 bases outside the gene matches. The CDR3 runs to 15 residues. Germline-derived CDR1 and CDR2 are SGHNT and YENEEA. CDR3 in amino acids: CASSSYSGNYNEQFF. The CDR3 DNA reads as TGTGCCAGCAGCTCATATAGCGGGAATTACAATGAGCAGTTCTTC. Complete variable domain (other parts from reference TRBV11-3 and TRBJ2-1): EAGVVQSPRYKIIEKKQPVAFWCNPISGHNTLYWYLQNLGQGPELLIRYENEEAVDDSQLPKDRFSAERLKGVDSTLKIQPAELGDSAVYLCASSSYSGNYNEQFFGPGTRLTVL.

This clone has at least ten counts. The J gene is TRBJ2-1, the V gene TRBV7-9; no firm D call. CDR1 is SEHNR, CDR2 FQNEAQ, per germline (reference sequence). With 1 base removed from V and 7 bases from J, the gap between germline ends came to 11 bases. The CDR3 sequence is 14 residues long. The CDR3 DNA follows: TGTGCCAGCAGCTTAGTTCAGGCGACGAATGAGCAGTTCTTC. This gives the protein CASSLVQATNEQFF.

This chain joins TRBV5-2 and TRBJ2-3; the D segment call TRBD1 is taken from the table without a DNA check. TRBV5-2 corresponds to a pseudogene. The CDR3 totals 12 residues. CDR3 residues: CASSPTPPQWYF. For the CDR3, the DNA is TGTGCCAGCAGCCCCACCCCCCCACAGTGGTATTTT.

This clone was observed a few times. The V call is TRBV6-6, the J call TRBJ2-1, with no clear D. V dropped 7 bases and J dropped 4 bases, with 17 bases sitting between them. This CDR3 contains 15 residues. Germline CDR1 reads MNHNY; CDR2 reads SVGAGI (reference sequence). The chain's CDR3 is CASIAIDRGYNEQFF. The DNA of the CDR3 is TGTGCCAGCATTGCCATAGACCGAGGATACAATGAGCAGTTCTTC.

The rearrangement uses TRBV21-1 and TRBJ1-2. TRBV21-1 is a pseudogene segment. The length of the CDR3 is 13 residues. The CDR3 here is CASSIRQGPGYTF. DNA of the CDR3: TGTGCCAGCAGCATTCGACAAGGGCCCGGCTACACCTTC.

V is TRBV27 and J is TRBJ1-2; no definite D call. The CDR3 is made up of 15 amino acids. Germline V gene sequence: CDR1 MNHEY, CDR2 SMNVEV (reference sequence). Deletions cut 5 bases from V and 2 bases from J, with 15 bases between. The CDR3, as DNA: TGTGCCAGCAGTCCCCGGGGAGACTCGAACTATGGCTACACCTTC. Translating gives CASSPRGDSNYGYTF.

The chain employs TRBV27 and TRBJ1-5; D unclear. The CDR3 is made up of 14 amino acids. Trimming removed 4 bases at V and 2 bases at J, with 9 bases between. Germline V gene data show CDR1 as MNHEY and CDR2 as SMNVEV (reference sequence). CDR3 DNA sequence: TGTGCCAGCAGTTCCTCGGTTCGCAATCAGCCCCAGCATTTT. Translation: CASSSSVRNQPQHF.

Here the CDR3 DNA reads TGTGCCACCAGTAAAGGGGGTCTCTCTGGAAACACCATATATTTT. Encoded protein: CATSKGGLSGNTIYF. The V gene is TRBV15, the J gene TRBJ1-3, with D perhaps matching TRBD1 (6 bases). Germline CDR1 is LNHNV and CDR2 is YYDKDF (reference sequence). The CDR3 has 15 amino acids. Between the trimmed V and J ends, which lost 6 bases and 0 bases, there was a span of 12 bases.

This clone was detected only a few times. The chain couples TRBV19 to TRBJ1-5; D perhaps matches TRBD1 (5 bases). The CDR3 length is 15 residues. CDR1 LNHDA and CDR2 SQIVND come from the germline V gene (reference sequence). The germline V and J ends were trimmed by 3 bases and 6 bases, with 15 bases remaining between them. The CDR3 sequence is CASSIPDPGGQPQHF. As DNA, the CDR3 is TGTGCCAGTAGTATCCCCGACCCCGGGGGTCAGCCCCAGCATTTT.

This clone turned up a few times. The rearrangement links TRBV28 to TRBJ1-5; 7 bases fit TRBD1. The CDR3 totals 13 residues. J gave up 3 bases and V 10 bases, and 6 bases lay outside the gene matches. CDR1 and CDR2 (germline): MDHEN, SYDVKM. The CDR3, as DNA: TGTGCCACCACCGGGACAGACAATCAGCCCCAGCATTTT. This encodes CATTGTDNQPQHF.

The chain combines TRBV27 with TRBJ2-4, with a tentative D call TRBD2 (7 bases). CDR1 and CDR2 from the germline V gene are MNHEY and SMNVEV (reference sequence). V lost 0 bases, J lost 5 bases, and 11 bases lay in between. This CDR3 region has 15 residues. In nucleotides, the CDR3 is TGTGCCAGCAGTTTATCGAGGCGGGGGCAAAACATTCAGTACTTC. The encoded protein is CASSLSRRGQNIQYF.

With respect to this clone: Other DNA sequences in the sample encode the same CDR3. The V call is TRBV29-1, the J call TRBJ1-1; D unresolved. Germline V gives CDR1 SQVTM, CDR2 ANQGSEA. The CDR3 is 12 residues long. V was pared by 4 bases and J by 0 bases, with 6 bases between. CDR3 DNA sequence: TGCAGCGTTGCACCTATGAACACTGAAGCTTTCTTT. Protein: CSVAPMNTEAFF.

J is TRBJ2-1 and V is TRBV11-3, with D perhaps matching TRBD1 (5 bases). CDR1 SGHNT and CDR2 YENEEA come from the germline V gene. Trimming shortened V by 5 bases and J by 10 bases, and 18 bases separated the two germline ends. The CDR3 is 14 residues long. The CDR3: CASSPEAGRGEQFF. The CDR3 DNA reads TGTGCCAGCAGCCCCGAGGCAGGGCGCGGCGAGCAGTTCTTC. The complete variable domain, with remaining parts taken from reference TRBV11-3 and TRBJ2-1, reads EAGVVQSPRYKIIEKKQPVAFWCNPISGHNTLYWYLQNLGQGPELLIRYENEEAVDDSQLPKDRFSAERLKGVDSTLKIQPAELGDSAVYLCASSPEAGRGEQFFGPGTRLTVL.

The table lists this clone with many counts. The J gene is TRBJ2-3, the V gene TRBV10-2; 11 positions match TRBD2. Looked up from germline, CDR1 is WSHSY and CDR2 is SAAADI. V gave up 7 bases and J gave up 6 bases; unmatched junction bases: 6. This CDR3 is 14 amino acids long. DNA for the CDR3: TGCGCCAGCATGTCGTCTAGCGGGAGGGATACGCAGTATTTT. This translates into CASMSSSGRDTQYF.

The chain uses TRBV28 and TRBJ2-1; tentatively, D is TRBD2 (6 bases). Germline CDR1 and CDR2: MDHEN and SYDVKM. V lost 7 bases, J lost 10 bases, and 11 bases lay in between. The CDR3 length is 11 residues. DNA for the CDR3: TGTGCCAGCACCATCGGGGGAGAGCAGTTCTTC. This translates into CASTIGGEQFF.

This chain uses TRBV6-9 with TRBJ1-1, with D perhaps TRBD1 (5 bases). CDR1 MNHGY and CDR2 SVAAGI come from the germline V gene. V was trimmed by 6 bases and J by 0 bases, leaving 11 bases between them. The CDR3 consists of 14 residues. CDR3 DNA: TGTGCCAGCAGGGGGGACGAAATGAACACTGAAGCTTTCTTT. It specifies CASRGDEMNTEAFF.